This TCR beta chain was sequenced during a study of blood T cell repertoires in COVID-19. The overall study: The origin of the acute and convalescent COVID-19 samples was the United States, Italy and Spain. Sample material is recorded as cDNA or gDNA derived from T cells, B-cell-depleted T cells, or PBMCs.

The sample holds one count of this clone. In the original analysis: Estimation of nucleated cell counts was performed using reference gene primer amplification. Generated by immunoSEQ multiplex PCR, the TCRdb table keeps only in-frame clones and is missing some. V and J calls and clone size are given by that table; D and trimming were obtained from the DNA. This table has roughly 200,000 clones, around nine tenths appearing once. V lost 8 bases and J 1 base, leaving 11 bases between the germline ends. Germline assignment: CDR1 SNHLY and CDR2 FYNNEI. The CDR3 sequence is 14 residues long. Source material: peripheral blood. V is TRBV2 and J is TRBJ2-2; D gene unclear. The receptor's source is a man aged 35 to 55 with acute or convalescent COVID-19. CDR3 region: CASHITRNTGELFF. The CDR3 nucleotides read TGTGCCAGCCACATCACACGGAACACCGGGGAGCTGTTTTTT. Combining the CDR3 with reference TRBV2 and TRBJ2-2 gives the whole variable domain EPEVTQTPSHQVTQMGQEVILRCVPISNHLYFYWYRQILGQKVEFLVSFYNNEISEKSEIFDDQFSVERPDGSNFTLKIRSTKLEDSAMYFCASHITRNTGELFFGEGSRLTVL.